The rows below give T cell receptor beta chains drawn from one sample of a study of T-cell reconstitution after alpha-beta-depleted transplantation in children. TCRdb re-derived calls from the PCR reads in MiXCR, one entry per CDR3 protein. The sample lists about 1,000,000 distinct CDR3 sequences; about 29% were seen once. Sequencing used PBMCs, mostly from graft donor cells, obtained 360 days after TCRalphabeta/CD19-depleted stem cell transplant. These receptor sequences come from a boy in the first two years of life who had a stem cell transplant for SCID, so the T cells may come from the graft donor. The CDR3 runs from the conserved cysteine through the conserved F or W. A D gene is named only where the DNA matches it firmly. Rows may omit the clone size; those that give it use once, few, many or a size class.

v_call	cdr3_length	clone_size	d_call	j_call	cdr3_aa	cdr3_nt
TRBV27	16	few	.	TRBJ1-4	CASSLSNRLRHEKLFF	TGTGCCAGCAGTTTATCAAACAGGTTACGGCATGAAAAACTGTTTTTT
TRBV6-5	13	.	.	TRBJ1-6	CASSYNGIAPLHF	TGTGCCAGCAGTTACAACGGAATCGCACCCCTCCACTTT
TRBV3-1	19	few	TRBD1	TRBJ2-6	CASSQERGRRGSGANVLTF	TGTGCCAGCAGCCAAGAAAGGGGGCGACGGGGCTCTGGGGCCAACGTCCTGACTTTC
TRBV25-1	17	.	.	TRBJ2-7	CASSEYILRDGTYEQYF	TGTGCCAGCAGTGAATATATCCTCCGGGACGGCACCTACGAGCAGTACTTC
TRBV15	16	few	.	TRBJ1-3	CATSRDRGKDGNTIYF	TGTGCCACCAGCAGAGATCGAGGGAAGGACGGAAACACCATATATTTT
TRBV29-1	13	few	.	TRBJ2-5	CSVDSSREETQYF	TGCAGCGTTGATTCCTCCCGGGAGGAGACCCAGTACTTC
TRBV7-9	12	few	.	TRBJ2-7	CATNRESYEQYF	TGTGCCACAAACAGGGAAAGCTACGAGCAGTACTTC
TRBV19	14	.	.	TRBJ1-5	CASTLQGLHQPQHF	TGTGCCAGTACCCTGCAGGGCCTGCATCAGCCCCAGCATTTT
TRBV4-2	18	.	.	TRBJ2-5	CASSQEEGSPLYQETQYF	TGTGCCAGCAGCCAAGAGGAGGGTTCACCCTTGTACCAAGAGACCCAGTACTTC
TRBV5-1	17	few	.	TRBJ1-5	CASSPGLTADSNQPQHF	TGCGCCAGCAGCCCCGGCTTGACAGCCGATAGCAATCAGCCCCAGCATTTT
TRBV28	21	.	TRBD2	TRBJ2-1	CASSFSFVAGGLSGSYNEQFF	TGTGCCAGCAGTTTCTCCTTTGTGGCGGGGGGTCTTTCCGGCTCCTACAATGAGCAGTTCTTC
TRBV4-1	15	.	.	TRBJ1-5	CASSQDRTGNQPQHF	TGCGCCAGCAGCCAAGACAGGACGGGCAATCAGCCCCAGCATTTT
TRBV5-1	16	once	TRBD2	TRBJ2-7	CASSLGSSGVAYEQYF	TGCGCCAGCAGCTTGGGGTCGAGCGGGGTGGCCTACGAGCAGTACTTC
TRBV5-1	15	.	.	TRBJ1-6	CASSLRGDAGAPLHF	TGCGCCAGCAGCTTGAGGGGGGACGCCGGGGCACCCCTCCACTTT
TRBV24-1	15	few	TRBD1	TRBJ2-1	CATSVRQGRLNEQFF	TGTGCCACCAGTGTTCGACAGGGCCGGTTGAATGAGCAGTTCTTC
TRBV27	15	few	TRBD1	TRBJ2-5	CASSFRQGARETQYF	TGTGCCAGCAGTTTCCGACAGGGGGCGCGGGAGACCCAGTACTTC
TRBV20-1	10	.	.	TRBJ2-1	CSAREWEQFF	TGCAGTGCTAGAGAGTGGGAGCAGTTCTTC
TRBV20-1	16	few	.	TRBJ2-5	CSAIGGPGPAGETQYF	TGCAGTGCTATAGGCGGCCCGGGACCCGCGGGGGAGACCCAGTACTTC
TRBV6-2/TRBV6-3	18	few	TRBD1	TRBJ2-4	CASRTTGGGRLAKNIQYF	TGTGCCAGCAGGACGACAGGGGGGGGACGGCTAGCCAAAAACATTCAGTACTTC
TRBV20-1	18	once	.	TRBJ2-6	CSARGPSIHDSGANVLTF	TGCAGTGCTAGAGGGCCCTCAATACACGACTCTGGGGCCAACGTCCTGACTTTC
TRBV29-1	16	.	TRBD2	TRBJ2-3	CSLMGAPGLVPDTQYF	TGCAGCTTGATGGGGGCCCCGGGACTAGTGCCAGATACGCAGTATTTT
TRBV5-1	15	.	TRBD1	TRBJ1-5	CASSSTGGTGQPQHF	TGCGCCAGCAGCAGTACAGGGGGCACGGGTCAGCCCCAGCATTTT
TRBV2	14	few	.	TRBJ1-1	CASSGPRGSTEAFF	TGTGCCAGCAGTGGCCCGAGGGGTTCCACTGAAGCTTTCTTT
TRBV30	16	.	TRBD2	TRBJ2-1	CAWSGETSGGPNEQFF	TGTGCCTGGAGCGGAGAGACTAGCGGGGGACCCAATGAGCAGTTCTTC